This entry concerns a single TCR beta chain. This entry is derived from a study of T cell repertoires in cytomegalovirus infection. A single record per CDR3 protein comes from TCRdb applying MiXCR to the reads. The sample comprises hundreds of thousands of distinct CDR3 sequences, roughly 36% of which are singletons, and 2.8% rests with the top ten. The sequence derives from a human donor in good health (CMV status not recorded). Some clones in this sample may be carry-over from other donors' samples. The sequenced sample consisted of PBMCs.

The CDR3 DNA reads TGTGCCAGCAGAGTTTGGGACAGTAAAAGCTCTGGAAACACCATATATTTT. Amino acid sequence: CASRVWDSKSSGNTIYF. This chain connects TRBV2 to TRBJ1-3; the match to TRBD1 covers 7 bases. The J segment lost 0 bases and the V segment lost 6 bases, leaving 11 bases of the junction unmatched. Germline CDR1 and CDR2: SNHLY and FYNNEI. CDR3 length equals 17 residues.